This T cell receptor beta chain was recorded in a study of T-cell memory formation after mild COVID-19. Overall study: Largely, TCR clusters stayed within a single donor. Study conclusions and caveats: There was a balanced CD4/CD8 profile in clones contracting day 15 to 85, and later expanders leaned CD4+.

With constant-segment primers, 5'RACE yielded cDNA libraries of TCR alpha and TCR beta that carried sample barcodes and UMIs. TCRdb fed the 5' RACE reads into MiXCR, producing one record per CDR3 protein. The table includes roughly 550,000 distinct CDR3 sequences, approximately 20% detected once. To note about this clonotype: Its antigen is unknown.

Trimming removed 8 bases from V and 2 bases from J, with 18 bases in between. Germline CDR1 and CDR2: MGHRA and YSYEKL. The CDR3 is made up of 16 amino acids. Source material: PBMCs or a T cell subset sorted from them (not recorded which). The chain carries TRBV4-1 and TRBJ2-2; D might be TRBD2 (5 bases). The receptor's source is an adult woman who had mild COVID-19 (a few samples of this study predate the infection). Cell type and time point are not known. The CDR3: CASSGLHRGNTGELFF. As DNA, the CDR3 is TGCGCCAGCTCTGGACTTCACCGGGGTAACACCGGGGAGCTGTTTTTT.